The rows below give T cell receptor beta chains drawn from one sample of a study of pediatric ulcerative colitis. Profiled with immunoSEQ multiplex PCR; TCRdb holds only in-frame clones, not every one. The sample includes tens of thousands of clones, approximately 87% of them seen just once. Source material: blood. These receptors were taken from a boy under 18 with severe ulcerative colitis. Both conserved end residues are part of each CDR3. The D gene is left open where the match is weak. Where a row states a size, it is once, few, many or the class of an expanded clone; other rows omit it.

>NA|TRBV11-2|TRBJ2-3|NA
TGTGCCAGCAGCTTAGGGGGTGGAGGGGGAGATACGCAGTATTTT
CASSLGGGGGDTQYF
>NA|TRBV2|TRBJ2-3|NA
TGTGCCAGCACCGGGGAGAGCACAGATACGCAGTATTTT
CASTGESTDTQYF
>NA|TRBV7-2|TRBJ1-1|TRBD1
TGTGCCAGCAGCTTAATACAGGGGGCTGAAGCTTTCTTT
CASSLIQGAEAFF
>NA|TRBV5-1|TRBJ2-6|TRBD1
TGCGCCAGCAGCAGCGGACAGGGAGGCGGTGGGGCCAACGTCCTGACTTTC
CASSSGQGGGGANVLTF
>NA|TRBV2|TRBJ2-3|TRBD2
TGTGCCAGCAGTGAGTCGGGGAGGGCCCTGGGTACAGATACGCAGTATTTT
CASSESGRALGTDTQYF
>NA|TRBV2|TRBJ2-5|TRBD2
TGTGCCAGCAGAGAACTAGCGGGAGGTCCTGAGACCCAGTACTTC
CASRELAGGPETQYF
>NA|TRBV7-2|TRBJ2-7|TRBD1
TGTGCCAGCAGCTCTAGGACAGGCCCACGCTACGAGCAGTACTTC
CASSSRTGPRYEQYF
>medium-sized|TRBV7-8|TRBJ2-1|TRBD2
TGTGCCAGCAGCCCCAAACTCCGCGGGACTAGCGCTACCTACAATGAGCAGTTCTTC
CASSPKLRGTSATYNEQFF
>NA|TRBV7-9|TRBJ2-1|TRBD1
TGTGCCAGCGGACCGGGACAGGGATACAATGAGCAGTTCTTC
CASGPGQGYNEQFF
>NA|TRBV11-3|TRBJ2-3|TRBD2
TGTGCCAGCAGCTTAGTGACTAGCGGGAGTGTTATGGGCACGCAGTATTTT
CASSLVTSGSVMGTQYF
>NA|TRBV2|TRBJ2-3|NA
TGTGCCAGCAGTGTTTCTGGGGGCGGAACTGGATGGGATACGCAGTATTTT
CASSVSGGGTGWDTQYF
>NA|TRBV19|TRBJ1-4|NA
TGTGCCAGTAGCCAACAACCCCATGAAAAACTGTTTTTT
CASSQQPHEKLFF
>NA|TRBV7-9|TRBJ2-2|TRBD2
TGTGCCAGTATTCTAGCGGGAGGTACCGGGGAGCTGTTTTTT
CASILAGGTGELFF
>NA|TRBV11-2|TRBJ1-1|TRBD1
TGTGCCAGCAGCCCGACAGGGATGAACACTGAAGCTTTCTTT
CASSPTGMNTEAFF
>few|TRBV19|TRBJ1-5|NA
TGTGCCAGTAGTGGCCTTTCAGGGAGTGGCAATCAGCCCCAGCATTTT
CASSGLSGSGNQPQHF
>NA|TRBV11-2|TRBJ1-1|NA
TGTGCCAGCAGCTTAGATTCCGGAGGGATCTACACTGAAGCTTTCTTT
CASSLDSGGIYTEAFF
>NA|TRBV6-1|TRBJ2-5|TRBD2
TGTGCCAGCCGGATCTCAGCGGGAGGGACAGAGACCCAGTACTTC
CASRISAGGTETQYF
>NA|TRBV11-3|TRBJ2-7|NA
TGTGCCAGCAGCTTGGCCTCGGGGCAGCTCTACGAGCAGTACTTC
CASSLASGQLYEQYF
>NA|TRBV19|TRBJ2-1|TRBD2
TGTGCCACCCTAGCGGGAGATAGCAATGAGCAGTTCTTC
CATLAGDSNEQFF
>NA|TRBV19|TRBJ2-2|TRBD1
TGTGCCAGCGGATCGGACAGGGCGATCCCCGGGGAGCTGTTTTTT
CASGSDRAIPGELFF
>few|TRBV19|TRBJ1-1|NA
TGTGCCAGTAGCGTTTCCAGGGTTGACACTGAAGCTTTCTTT
CASSVSRVDTEAFF
>once|TRBV6-1|TRBJ2-1|TRBD1
TGTGCCAGCAGTAAGGACAGGGAGGATTCGCAGTTCTTC
CASSKDREDSQFF
>NA|TRBV5-8|TRBJ2-5|NA
TGTGCCAGCTTAGGACGGCTGGGGCCTGGAGAGACCCAGTACTTC
CASLGRLGPGETQYF
>NA|TRBV5-6|TRBJ2-7|NA
TGTGCCAGCAGCCGACAAGACGTCGAGCAGTACTTC
CASSRQDVEQYF
>NA|TRBV6-5|TRBJ2-7|TRBD2
TGTGCCAGCAGTAAGGGACTAGCAGGGTACGAGCAGTACTTC
CASSKGLAGYEQYF
>NA|TRBV4-1|TRBJ2-2|TRBD2
TGCGCCAGCAGCCAAGAGGTCGGGAGGGCCCCCGGGGAGCTGTTTTTT
CASSQEVGRAPGELFF